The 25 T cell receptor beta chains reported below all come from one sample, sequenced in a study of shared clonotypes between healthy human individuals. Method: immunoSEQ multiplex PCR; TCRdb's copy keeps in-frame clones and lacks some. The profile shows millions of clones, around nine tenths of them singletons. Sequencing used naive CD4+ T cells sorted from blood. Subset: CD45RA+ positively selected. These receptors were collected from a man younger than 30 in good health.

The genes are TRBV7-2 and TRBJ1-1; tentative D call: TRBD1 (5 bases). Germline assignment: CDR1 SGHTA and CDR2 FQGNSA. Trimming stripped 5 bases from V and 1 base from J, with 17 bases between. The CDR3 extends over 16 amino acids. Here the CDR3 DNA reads TGTGCCAGCAGCCCCTACTCCGGGACGGCGAACACTGAAGCTTTCTTT. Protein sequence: CASSPYSGTANTEAFF.

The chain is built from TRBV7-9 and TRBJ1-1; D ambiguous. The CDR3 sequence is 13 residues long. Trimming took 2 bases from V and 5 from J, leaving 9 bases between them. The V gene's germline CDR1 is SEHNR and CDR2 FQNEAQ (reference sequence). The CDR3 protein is CASSLQEFTEAFF. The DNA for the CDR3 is TGTGCCAGCAGCTTACAAGAGTTTACTGAAGCTTTCTTT.

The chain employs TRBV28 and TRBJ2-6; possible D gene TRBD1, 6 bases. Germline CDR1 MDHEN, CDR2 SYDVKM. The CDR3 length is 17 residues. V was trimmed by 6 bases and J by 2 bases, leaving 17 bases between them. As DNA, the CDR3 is TGTGCCAGCAGCCCCGTCGAAGGACAGCCTGGGGCCAACGTCCTGACTTTC. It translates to CASSPVEGQPGANVLTF.

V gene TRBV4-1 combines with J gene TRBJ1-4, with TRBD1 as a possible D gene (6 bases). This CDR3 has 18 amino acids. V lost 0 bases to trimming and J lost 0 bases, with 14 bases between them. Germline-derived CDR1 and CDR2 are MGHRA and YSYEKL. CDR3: CASSQEPGGQATNEKLFF. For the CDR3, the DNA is TGCGCCAGCAGCCAAGAACCGGGGGGGCAAGCAACTAATGAAAAACTGTTTTTT.

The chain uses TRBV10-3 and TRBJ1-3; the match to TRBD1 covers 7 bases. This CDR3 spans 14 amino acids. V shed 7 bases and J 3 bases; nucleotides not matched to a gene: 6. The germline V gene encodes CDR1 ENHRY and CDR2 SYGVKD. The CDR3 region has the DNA TGTGCCATCACAGAGGGGGCTTTTGGAAACACCATATATTTT. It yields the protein CAITEGAFGNTIYF.

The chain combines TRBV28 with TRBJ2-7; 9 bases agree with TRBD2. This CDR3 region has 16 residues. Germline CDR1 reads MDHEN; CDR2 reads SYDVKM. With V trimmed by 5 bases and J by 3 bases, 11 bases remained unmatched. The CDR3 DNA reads TGTGCCAGCAGTCAAACTCATATTAGCGGGAGCTACGAGCAGTACTTC. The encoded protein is CASSQTHISGSYEQYF.

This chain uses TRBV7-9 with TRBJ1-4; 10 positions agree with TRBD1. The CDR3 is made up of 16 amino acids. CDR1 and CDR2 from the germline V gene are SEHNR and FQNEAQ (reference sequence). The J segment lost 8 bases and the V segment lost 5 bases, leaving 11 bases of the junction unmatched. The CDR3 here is CASSPGTGVIGEKLFF. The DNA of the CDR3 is TGTGCCAGCAGCCCCGGGACAGGGGTTATCGGCGAAAAACTGTTTTTT.

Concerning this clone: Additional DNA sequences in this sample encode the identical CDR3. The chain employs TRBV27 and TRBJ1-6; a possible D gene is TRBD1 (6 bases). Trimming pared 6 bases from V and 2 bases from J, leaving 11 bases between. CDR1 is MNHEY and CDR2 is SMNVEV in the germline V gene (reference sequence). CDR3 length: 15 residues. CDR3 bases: TGTGCCAGCAGGGCTCAGGGGACCTATAATTCACCCCTCCACTTT. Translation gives CASRAQGTYNSPLHF.

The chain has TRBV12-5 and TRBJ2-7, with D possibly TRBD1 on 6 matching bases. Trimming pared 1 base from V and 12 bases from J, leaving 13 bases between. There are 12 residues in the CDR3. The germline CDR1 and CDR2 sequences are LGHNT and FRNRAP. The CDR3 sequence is CASGLDHRVGYF. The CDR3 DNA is TGTGCTAGTGGTTTGGATCACAGGGTCGGGTACTTC.

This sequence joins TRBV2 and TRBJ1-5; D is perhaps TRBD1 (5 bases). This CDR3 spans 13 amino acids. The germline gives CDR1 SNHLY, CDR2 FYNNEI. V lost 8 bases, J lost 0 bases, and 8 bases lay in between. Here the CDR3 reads CASGHDSNQPQHF. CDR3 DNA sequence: TGTGCCAGCGGACATGATAGCAATCAGCCCCAGCATTTT.

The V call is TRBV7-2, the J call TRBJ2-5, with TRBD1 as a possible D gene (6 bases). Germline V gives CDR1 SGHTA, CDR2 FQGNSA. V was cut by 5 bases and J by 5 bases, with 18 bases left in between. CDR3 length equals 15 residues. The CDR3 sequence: CASSRRGSAWETQYF. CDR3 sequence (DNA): TGTGCCAGCAGCCGAAGGGGGTCAGCGTGGGAGACCCAGTACTTC.

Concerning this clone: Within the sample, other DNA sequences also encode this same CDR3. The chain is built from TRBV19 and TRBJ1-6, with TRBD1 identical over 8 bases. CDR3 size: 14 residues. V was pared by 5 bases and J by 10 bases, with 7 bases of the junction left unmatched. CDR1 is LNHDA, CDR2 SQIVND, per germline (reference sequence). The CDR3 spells CASSPGTGHSPLHF. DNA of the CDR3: TGTGCCAGTAGTCCCGGGACAGGTCACTCACCCCTCCACTTT. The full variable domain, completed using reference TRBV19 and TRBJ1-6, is DGGITQSPKYLFRKEGQNVTLSCEQNLNHDAMYWYRQDPGQGLRLIYYSQIVNDFQKGDIAEGYSVSREKKESFPLTVTSAQKNPTAFYLCASSPGTGHSPLHFGNGTRLTVT.

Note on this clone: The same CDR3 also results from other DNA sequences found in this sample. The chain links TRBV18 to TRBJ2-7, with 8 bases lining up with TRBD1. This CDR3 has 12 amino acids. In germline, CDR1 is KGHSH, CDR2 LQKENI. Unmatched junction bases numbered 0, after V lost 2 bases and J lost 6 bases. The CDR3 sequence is CASSPDRGEQYF. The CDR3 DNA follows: TGTGCCAGCTCACCAGACAGGGGCGAGCAGTACTTC.

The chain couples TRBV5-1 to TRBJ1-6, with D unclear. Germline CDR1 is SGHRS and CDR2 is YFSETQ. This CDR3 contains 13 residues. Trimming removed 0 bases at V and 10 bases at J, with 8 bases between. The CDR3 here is CASSLVRESPLHF. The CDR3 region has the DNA TGCGCCAGCAGCTTGGTTCGGGAGTCACCCCTCCACTTT.

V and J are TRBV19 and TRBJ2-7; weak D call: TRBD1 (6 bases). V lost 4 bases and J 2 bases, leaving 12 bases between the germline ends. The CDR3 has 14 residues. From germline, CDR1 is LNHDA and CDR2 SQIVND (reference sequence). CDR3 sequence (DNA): TGTGCCAGTAGTACCGGACAGCAGCCCTACGAGCAGTACTTC. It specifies CASSTGQQPYEQYF.

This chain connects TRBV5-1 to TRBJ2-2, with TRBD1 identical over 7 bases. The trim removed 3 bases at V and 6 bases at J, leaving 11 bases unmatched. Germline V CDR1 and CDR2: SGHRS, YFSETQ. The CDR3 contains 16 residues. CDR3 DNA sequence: TGCGCCAGCAGCTCTCGAGCCGGGACAGCCCCCGGGGAGCTGTTTTTT. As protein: CASSSRAGTAPGELFF.

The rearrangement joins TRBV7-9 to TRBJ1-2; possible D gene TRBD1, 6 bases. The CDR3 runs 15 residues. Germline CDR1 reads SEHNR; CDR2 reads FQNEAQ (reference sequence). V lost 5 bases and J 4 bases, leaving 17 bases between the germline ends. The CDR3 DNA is TGTGCCAGCAGCCCTCGAGGGGGGGCTTTCTATGGCTACACCTTC. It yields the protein CASSPRGGAFYGYTF. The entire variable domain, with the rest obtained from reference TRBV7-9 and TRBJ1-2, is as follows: DTGVSQNPRHKITKRGQNVTFRCDPISEHNRLYWYRQTLGQGPEFLTYFQNEAQLEKSRLLSDRFSAERPKGSFSTLEIQRTEQGDSAMYLCASSPRGGAFYGYTFGSGTRLTVV.

Here the CDR3 reads CASSVGQVGSSVRGQETQYF. Written as DNA, the CDR3 is TGTGCCAGCAGTGTGGGACAGGTCGGATCCAGCGTCAGGGGTCAAGAGACCCAGTACTTC. The chain employs TRBV2 and TRBJ2-5, with 8 bases that match TRBD1. The germline V gene encodes CDR1 SNHLY and CDR2 FYNNEI. The CDR3 loop spans 20 amino acids. J was trimmed by 2 bases and V by 4 bases; bases with no gene match: 21.

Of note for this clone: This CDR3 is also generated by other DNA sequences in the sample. CDR3 sequence (DNA): TGTGCCAGCAGCTCGACTGATAGCAATCAGCCCCAGCATTTT. Translating it yields CASSSTDSNQPQHF. This chain joins TRBV7-9 and TRBJ1-5; the D is unclear. V was cut by 4 bases and J by 0 bases, with 7 bases left in between. The germline V gene has CDR1 SEHNR and CDR2 FQNEAQ (reference sequence). This CDR3 has 14 residues.

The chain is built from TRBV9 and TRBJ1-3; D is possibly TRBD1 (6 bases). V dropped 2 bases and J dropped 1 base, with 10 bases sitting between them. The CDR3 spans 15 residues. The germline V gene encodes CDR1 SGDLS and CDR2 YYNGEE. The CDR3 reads CASSVSGASGNTIYF. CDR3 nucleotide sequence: TGTGCCAGCAGCGTGTCGGGGGCATCTGGAAACACCATATATTTT.

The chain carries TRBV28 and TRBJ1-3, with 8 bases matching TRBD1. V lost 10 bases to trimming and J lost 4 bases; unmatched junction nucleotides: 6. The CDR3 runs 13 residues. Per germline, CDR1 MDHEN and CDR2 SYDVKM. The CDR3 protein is CATQGARGNTIYF. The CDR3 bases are TGTGCCACCCAGGGGGCGCGGGGAAACACCATATATTTT.

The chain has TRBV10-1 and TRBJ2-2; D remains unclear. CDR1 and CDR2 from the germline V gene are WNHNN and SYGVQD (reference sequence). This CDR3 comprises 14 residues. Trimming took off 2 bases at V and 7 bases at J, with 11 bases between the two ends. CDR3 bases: TGCGCCAGCAGTGAGCGGTATTCCGGCGGGGAGCTGTTTTTT. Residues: CASSERYSGGELFF.

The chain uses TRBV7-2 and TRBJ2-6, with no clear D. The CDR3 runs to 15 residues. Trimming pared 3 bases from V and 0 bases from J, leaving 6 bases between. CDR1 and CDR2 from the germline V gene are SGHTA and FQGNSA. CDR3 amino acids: CASSFWASGANVLTF. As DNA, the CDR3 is TGTGCCAGCAGCTTTTGGGCCTCTGGGGCCAACGTCCTGACTTTC. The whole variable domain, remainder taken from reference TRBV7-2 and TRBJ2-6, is GAGVSQSPSNKVTEKGKDVELRCDPISGHTALYWYRQSLGQGLEFLIYFQGNSAPDKSGLPSDRFSAERTGGSVSTLTIQRTQQEDSAVYLCASSFWASGANVLTFGAGSRLTVL.

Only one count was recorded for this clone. This CDR3 is CASLGGREDEQFF. The CDR3 coding sequence is TGTGCCAGCCTTGGTGGTAGGGAAGATGAGCAGTTCTTC. V and J are TRBV5-5 and TRBJ2-1, with D uncertain. From germline, CDR1 is SGHKS and CDR2 YYEKEE (reference sequence). CDR3 length equals 13 residues. Trimming shortened V by 7 bases and J by 8 bases, and 16 bases separated the two germline ends.

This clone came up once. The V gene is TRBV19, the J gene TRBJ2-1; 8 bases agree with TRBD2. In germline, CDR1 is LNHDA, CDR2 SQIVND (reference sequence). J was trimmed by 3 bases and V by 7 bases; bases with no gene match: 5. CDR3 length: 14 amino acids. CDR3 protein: CASNREGYYNEQFF. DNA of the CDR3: TGTGCCAGTAATCGGGAGGGGTACTACAATGAGCAGTTCTTC.